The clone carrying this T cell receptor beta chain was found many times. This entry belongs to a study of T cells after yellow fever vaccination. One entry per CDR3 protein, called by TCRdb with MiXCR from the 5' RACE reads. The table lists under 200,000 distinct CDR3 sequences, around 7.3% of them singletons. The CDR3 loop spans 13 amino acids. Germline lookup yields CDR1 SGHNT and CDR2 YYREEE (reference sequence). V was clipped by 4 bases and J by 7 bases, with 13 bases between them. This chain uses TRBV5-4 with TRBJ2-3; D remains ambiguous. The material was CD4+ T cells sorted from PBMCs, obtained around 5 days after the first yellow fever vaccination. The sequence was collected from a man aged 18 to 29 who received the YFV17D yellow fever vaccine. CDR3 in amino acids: CASSPRSGNTQYF. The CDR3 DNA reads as TGTGCCAGCAGCCCACGTTCTGGCAATACGCAGTATTTT.